The clone carrying this T cell receptor (beta chain) was seen a handful of times. This sample stems from a study of blood T cell repertoires in COVID-19. Per the authors' pipeline: Reference gene primer amplification in the assay estimated nucleated cell counts. Produced via immunoSEQ multiplex PCR; TCRdb's table is partial and in-frame only. V and J calls and clone size are given by that table; D and trimming were obtained from the DNA. The sample gives approximately 54,000 clones, roughly 81% of which show up once; approximately 5.4% is in the top ten. The CDR3 has 15 amino acids. The germline V gene encodes CDR1 KGHSH and CDR2 LQKENI. V shed 2 bases and J 3 bases; nucleotides not matched to a gene: 6.

The chain uses TRBV18 and TRBJ2-7; TRBD1 aligns across 8 bases. This sequence was found in an older woman with acute or convalescent COVID-19. The sequenced material came from peripheral blood. In DNA, the CDR3 is TGTGCCAGCTCACCAACAGGGGGAGTGAGCTACGAGCAGTACTTC. This sequence encodes CASSPTGGVSYEQYF.